This is a list of T cell receptor beta chains from one sample in a study of Graves' ophthalmopathy and Graves' hyperthyroidism. Each CDR3 protein gets one entry after TCRdb re-called the multiplex PCR reads with MiXCR. The table lists fewer than 650,000 distinct CDR3 sequences, 20% to 25% of them singletons, with around 6.5% in the top ten. What was sequenced was peripheral blood. These receptors all stem from a woman younger than 35 with stable Graves' hyperthyroidism. Some clones in this sample may be carry-over from other donors' samples. CDR3s include the opening cysteine and the closing phenylalanine or tryptophan. D genes are given only for firm matches. Clone size appears in some rows only: once, few, many, or a class for an expanded clone.

>TRBJ1-2|TRBD1|many|TRBV6-2/TRBV6-3
TGTGCCAGCAGTTCTGGACAGGGTGGGACCTGGGATGGCTACACCTTC
CASSSGQGGTWDGYTF
>TRBJ1-5|TRBD1|few|TRBV19
TGTGCCAGTAGTATCCCCAGGGGGCTCAATCAGCCCCAGCATTTT
CASSIPRGLNQPQHF
>TRBJ2-5|NA|NA|TRBV20-1
TGCAGTGCTAGATACGCGGGGCAATCCCAAGAGACCCAGTACTTC
CSARYAGQSQETQYF
>TRBJ1-2|NA|many|TRBV24-1
TGTGCCACCAGTGAACGCGGGACGGCCTATGGCTACACCTTC
CATSERGTAYGYTF
>TRBJ2-4|TRBD2|many|TRBV12-3/TRBV12-4
TGTGCCAGCAGAGCTAGCGGGGGGGTCGCAAACATTCAGTACTTC
CASRASGGVANIQYF
>TRBJ1-2|TRBD1|NA|TRBV7-2
TGTGCCAGCAGCCCCCGCGGGGGACAGGGACGCAGCTACACCTTC
CASSPRGGQGRSYTF
>TRBJ1-1|NA|many|TRBV27
TGTGCCAGCAGTTTATTGGCCCACAACACTGAAGCTTTCTTT
CASSLLAHNTEAFF
>TRBJ1-5|NA|many|TRBV12-3/TRBV12-4
TGTGCCAGCAGTTTGAGGGCAGATCAGCCCCAGCATTTT
CASSLRADQPQHF
>TRBJ1-2|TRBD1|many|TRBV11-3
TGTGCCAGCAGCTTAGTTGGGACAGGCTATGGCTACACCTTC
CASSLVGTGYGYTF
>TRBJ1-2|NA|many|TRBV27
TGTGCCAGCAGTTTAGGGGGCCTTTATGGCTACACCTTC
CASSLGGLYGYTF
>TRBJ1-5|NA|many|TRBV4-2
TGTGCCAGCAGCCAAGAACCCGATCAGCCCCAGCATTTT
CASSQEPDQPQHF
>TRBJ1-2|NA|NA|TRBV29-1
TGCAGCGCATACGATATCAGGGTGTCCTATGGCTACACCTTC
CSAYDIRVSYGYTF
>TRBJ2-5|NA|NA|TRBV27
TGTGCCAGCGCCGCGGGCCTGATCCAAGAGACCCAGTACTTC
CASAAGLIQETQYF
>TRBJ1-2|NA|many|TRBV20-1
TGCAGTGCTAGCCCCAGGGCCTATGGCTACACCTTC
CSASPRAYGYTF
>TRBJ1-2|TRBD1|many|TRBV29-1
TGCAGCGTTGAAACAGGGGGCGCGTATGGCTACACCTTC
CSVETGGAYGYTF
>TRBJ1-2|NA|NA|TRBV11-2
TGTGCCAGCAGCTTTTGGAAGGGCCAGACAGGAAACTATGGCTACACCTTC
CASSFWKGQTGNYGYTF
>TRBJ1-1|TRBD1|NA|TRBV20-1
TGCAGTGCTAGAGAAGGGGGCTATACTGAAGCTTTCTTT
CSAREGGYTEAFF
>TRBJ2-7|TRBD1|many|TRBV19
TGTGCCAGTAGCCCCGGGACAGGGGGTAAAAACGAGCAGTACTTC
CASSPGTGGKNEQYF
>TRBJ1-2|NA|NA|TRBV27
TGTGCCAGCAGTTTATGGCAGGGCTATGGCTACACCTTC
CASSLWQGYGYTF
>TRBJ1-1|TRBD1|many|TRBV12-3/TRBV12-4
TGTGCCAGCAGGAACAGGGGTTTGAACACTGAAGCTTTCTTT
CASRNRGLNTEAFF
>TRBJ2-7|TRBD2|NA|TRBV4-2
TGTGCCAGCAGCCAAGGACTTAGCGGGAGGGCCGGCGAGCAGTACTTC
CASSQGLSGRAGEQYF
>TRBJ1-2|NA|many|TRBV27
TGTGCCAGCAGTTTATCTGCGGAGAACTATGGCTACACCTTC
CASSLSAENYGYTF
>TRBJ2-7|TRBD1|few|TRBV6-1
TGTGCCAGCAGTGGGGACAGGGGATCCCACGAGCAGTACTTC
CASSGDRGSHEQYF
>TRBJ1-1|NA|many|TRBV7-9
TGTGCCAGCAGCTTGCCAGGGACCACTGAAGCTTTCTTT
CASSLPGTTEAFF
>TRBJ2-2|NA|many|TRBV24-1
TGTGCCACCAGTGACCCACGCATAGCATACACCGGGGAGCTGTTTTTT
CATSDPRIAYTGELFF
>TRBJ1-5|NA|once|TRBV2
TGTGCCAGCAGTGAAACGGGGGGCCGTCAGCCCCAGCATTTT
CASSETGGRQPQHF
>TRBJ1-3|NA|many|TRBV12-3/TRBV12-4
TGTGCCAGCAGTCAAAGGACCGGGGGATCTGGAAACACCATATATTTT
CASSQRTGGSGNTIYF
>TRBJ1-6|TRBD1|many|TRBV20-1
TGCAGTGCTCCTGAAACTGTGGGACAGGATAATTCACCCCTCCACTTT
CSAPETVGQDNSPLHF
>TRBJ2-7|NA|few|TRBV12-3/TRBV12-4
TGTGCCAGCAGTTTAGTCGGGTGGAGCTCCTACGAGCAGTACTTC
CASSLVGWSSYEQYF
>TRBJ2-7|NA|many|TRBV28
TGTGCCAGCAGCCCCCCAGCTCGACTAGTCCCCTACGAGCAGTACTTC
CASSPPARLVPYEQYF
>TRBJ2-7|TRBD2|many|TRBV20-1
TGCAGTGCTAGGGGAACTAGCGGGAGAAACGAGCAGTACTTC
CSARGTSGRNEQYF
>TRBJ2-7|TRBD1|many|TRBV27
TGTGCCAGCAGCCTTAAAATGGGACAGGAGTACTTC
CASSLKMGQEYF
>TRBJ1-1|NA|few|TRBV6-1
TGTGCCAGCTCGACAGCCGAGAACACTGAAGCTTTCTTT
CASSTAENTEAFF
>TRBJ1-5|NA|many|TRBV11-2
TGTGCCAGCAGCCGGGACGTCGATCAGCCCCAGCATTTT
CASSRDVDQPQHF
>TRBJ1-2|NA|once|TRBV24-1
TGTGCCACCAGTGACTCATCGAACTATGGCTACACCTTC
CATSDSSNYGYTF
>TRBJ1-2|TRBD1|few|TRBV5-4
TGTGCCAGCAGCCGGGGGACAGGGATGAACTATGGCTACACCTTC
CASSRGTGMNYGYTF
>TRBJ2-7|NA|NA|TRBV6-1
TGTGCCAGCCTTGGCTTTGCCTACGAGCAGTACTTC
CASLGFAYEQYF
>TRBJ2-7|TRBD2|NA|TRBV5-1
TGCGCCAGCAGCCCCGGGGGGGGGACGATCTCCTACGAGCAGTACTTC
CASSPGGGTISYEQYF
>TRBJ1-5|NA|few|TRBV12-3/TRBV12-4
TGTGCCAGCGGTGCTTTTCCGCCCCAGCATTTT
CASGAFPPQHF
>TRBJ2-7|TRBD1|NA|TRBV5-1
TGCGCCACCGAGGGACAGGGATACTACGAGCAGTACTTC
CATEGQGYYEQYF
>TRBJ1-2|NA|NA|TRBV15
TGTGCCACCAGCAGAGATAGCTATGGCTACACCTTC
CATSRDSYGYTF
>TRBJ1-5|NA|NA|TRBV7-8
TGTGCCAGCAGCCCACAAGGGCAGGGCCTCAATCAGCCCCAGCATTTT
CASSPQGQGLNQPQHF
>TRBJ2-5|TRBD1|many|TRBV27
TGTGCCAGCAGTACCGGGACAGGGGGTGTGGAGACCCAGTACTTC
CASSTGTGGVETQYF
>TRBJ1-3|NA|many|TRBV11-2
TGTGCCAGCAGCTTAGGGAGGTCGGCAGGAGACACTCGAAACACCATATATTTT
CASSLGRSAGDTRNTIYF
>TRBJ1-1|NA|many|TRBV10-3
TGTGCCATCGGGGACTCGGGACGGAAGAACACTGAAGCTTTCTTT
CAIGDSGRKNTEAFF
>TRBJ1-2|TRBD1|NA|TRBV20-1
TGCAGTGCTAGAGGGACAGGGGGCGTCTATGGCTACACCTTC
CSARGTGGVYGYTF
>TRBJ1-2|NA|many|TRBV20-1
TGCAGTGCTAGCGCCGGGATCTACTATGGCTACACCTTC
CSASAGIYYGYTF
>TRBJ2-5|TRBD1|many|TRBV20-1
TGCAGTGCTAGAGACTGGGACAGGGGTATCGGGACCCAGTACTTC
CSARDWDRGIGTQYF
>TRBJ2-7|TRBD1|many|TRBV5-1
TGCGCCAGCAGGTCGGGACAGGGAGCGGACGAGCAGTACTTC
CASRSGQGADEQYF
>TRBJ2-4|NA|few|TRBV4-1
TGCGCCAGCAGCCAAGATGGCAGTCCTGGAGGGGCCAAAAACATTCAGTACTTC
CASSQDGSPGGAKNIQYF
>TRBJ1-2|NA|many|TRBV12-3/TRBV12-4
TGTGCCAGCAGCTCTGTTTTGGGGGGCTATGGCTACACCTTC
CASSSVLGGYGYTF
>TRBJ1-2|NA|many|TRBV20-1
TGCAGTGCTAGAGATGGTCGGGCAGGGGATAGTTACGGCTACACCTTC
CSARDGRAGDSYGYTF
>TRBJ2-6|NA|many|TRBV27
TGTGCCAGCAGCAATAGGTTCTCTGGGGCCAACGTCCTGACTTTC
CASSNRFSGANVLTF